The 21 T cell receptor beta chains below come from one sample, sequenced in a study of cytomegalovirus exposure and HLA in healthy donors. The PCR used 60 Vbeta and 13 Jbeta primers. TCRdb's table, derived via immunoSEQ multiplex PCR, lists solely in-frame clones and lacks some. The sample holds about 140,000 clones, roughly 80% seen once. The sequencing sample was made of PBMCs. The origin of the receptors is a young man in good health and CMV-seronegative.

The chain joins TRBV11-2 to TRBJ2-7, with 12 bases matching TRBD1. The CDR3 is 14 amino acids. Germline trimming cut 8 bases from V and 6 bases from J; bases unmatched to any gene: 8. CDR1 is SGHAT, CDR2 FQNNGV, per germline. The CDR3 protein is CASAPGTGGFEQYF. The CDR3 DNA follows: TGTGCCAGCGCTCCCGGGACAGGGGGCTTCGAGCAGTACTTC.

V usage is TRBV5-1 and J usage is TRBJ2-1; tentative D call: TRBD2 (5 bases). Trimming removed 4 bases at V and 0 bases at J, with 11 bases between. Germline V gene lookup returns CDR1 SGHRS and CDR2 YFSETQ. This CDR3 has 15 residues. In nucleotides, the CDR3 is TGCGCCAGCAGCGAGCGGCTAAGCTCCTACAATGAGCAGTTCTTC. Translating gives CASSERLSSYNEQFF.

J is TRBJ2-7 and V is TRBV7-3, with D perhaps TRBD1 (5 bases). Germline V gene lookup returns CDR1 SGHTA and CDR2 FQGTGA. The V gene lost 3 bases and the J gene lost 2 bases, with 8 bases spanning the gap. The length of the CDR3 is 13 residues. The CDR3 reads CASSFGATYEQYF. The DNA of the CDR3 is TGTGCCAGCAGCTTTGGGGCTACCTACGAGCAGTACTTC.

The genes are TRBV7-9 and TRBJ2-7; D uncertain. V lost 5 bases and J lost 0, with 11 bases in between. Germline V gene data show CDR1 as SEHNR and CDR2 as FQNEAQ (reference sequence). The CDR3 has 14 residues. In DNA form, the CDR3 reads TGTGCCAGCAGCCCCCTAGGAGCCTCCTACGAGCAGTACTTC. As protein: CASSPLGASYEQYF. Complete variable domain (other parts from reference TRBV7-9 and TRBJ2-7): DTGVSQNPRHKITKRGQNVTFRCDPISEHNRLYWYRQTLGQGPEFLTYFQNEAQLEKSRLLSDRFSAERPKGSFSTLEIQRTEQGDSAMYLCASSPLGASYEQYFGPGTRLTVT.

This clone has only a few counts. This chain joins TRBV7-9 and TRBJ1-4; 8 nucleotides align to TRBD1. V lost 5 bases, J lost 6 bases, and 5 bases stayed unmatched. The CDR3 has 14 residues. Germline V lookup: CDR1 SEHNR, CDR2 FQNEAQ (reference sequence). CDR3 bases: TGTGCCAGCAGCGGACAGGGAACCGATGAAAAACTGTTTTTT. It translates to CASSGQGTDEKLFF.

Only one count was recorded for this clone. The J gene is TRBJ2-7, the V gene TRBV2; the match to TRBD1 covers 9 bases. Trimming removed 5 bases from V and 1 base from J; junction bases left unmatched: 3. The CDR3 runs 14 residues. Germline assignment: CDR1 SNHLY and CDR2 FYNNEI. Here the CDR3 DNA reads TGTGCCAGCAGTTCCGGGACAGGGTCCTACGAGCAGTACTTC. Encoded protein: CASSSGTGSYEQYF.

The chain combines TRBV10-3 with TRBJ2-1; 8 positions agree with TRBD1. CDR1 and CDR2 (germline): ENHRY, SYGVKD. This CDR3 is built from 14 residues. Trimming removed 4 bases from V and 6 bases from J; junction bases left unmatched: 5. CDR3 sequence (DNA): TGTGCCATCAGTGGGGGACAGGAATCCAATGAGCAGTTCTTC. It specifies CAISGGQESNEQFF.

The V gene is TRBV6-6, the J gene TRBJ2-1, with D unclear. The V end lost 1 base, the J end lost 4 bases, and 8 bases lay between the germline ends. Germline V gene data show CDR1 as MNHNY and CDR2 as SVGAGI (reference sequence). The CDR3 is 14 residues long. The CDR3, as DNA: TGTGCCAGCAGTTACTATGACGGGTACAATGAGCAGTTCTTC. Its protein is CASSYYDGYNEQFF.

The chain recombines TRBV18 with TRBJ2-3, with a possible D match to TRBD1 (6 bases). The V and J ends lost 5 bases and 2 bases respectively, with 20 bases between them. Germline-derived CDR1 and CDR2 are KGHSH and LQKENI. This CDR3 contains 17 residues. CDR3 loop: CASSLPGEGHTTDTQYF. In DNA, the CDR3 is TGTGCCAGCTCATTACCCGGCGAGGGACACACCACAGATACGCAGTATTTT.

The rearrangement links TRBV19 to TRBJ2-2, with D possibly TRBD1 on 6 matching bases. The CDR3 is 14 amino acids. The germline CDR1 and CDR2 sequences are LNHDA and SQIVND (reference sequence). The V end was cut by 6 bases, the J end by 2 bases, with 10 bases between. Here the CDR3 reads CASRGHPNTGELFF. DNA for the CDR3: TGTGCCAGTAGGGGACACCCCAACACCGGGGAGCTGTTTTTT. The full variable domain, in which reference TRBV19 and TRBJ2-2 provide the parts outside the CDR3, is DGGITQSPKYLFRKEGQNVTLSCEQNLNHDAMYWYRQDPGQGLRLIYYSQIVNDFQKGDIAEGYSVSREKKESFPLTVTSAQKNPTAFYLCASRGHPNTGELFFGEGSRLTVL.

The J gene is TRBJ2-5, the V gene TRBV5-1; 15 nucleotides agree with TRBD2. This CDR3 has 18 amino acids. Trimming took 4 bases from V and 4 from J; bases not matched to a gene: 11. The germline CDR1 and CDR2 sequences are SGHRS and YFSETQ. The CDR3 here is CASSPGPGLAGGGETQYF. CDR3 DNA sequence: TGCGCCAGCAGCCCTGGGCCGGGACTAGCGGGAGGAGGAGAGACCCAGTACTTC.

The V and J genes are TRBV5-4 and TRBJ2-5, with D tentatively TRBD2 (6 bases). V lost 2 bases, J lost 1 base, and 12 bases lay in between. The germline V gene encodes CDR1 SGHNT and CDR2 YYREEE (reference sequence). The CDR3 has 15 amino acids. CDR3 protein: CASSFSGSPQETQYF. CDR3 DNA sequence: TGTGCCAGCAGCTTCTCCGGGAGTCCCCAAGAGACCCAGTACTTC.

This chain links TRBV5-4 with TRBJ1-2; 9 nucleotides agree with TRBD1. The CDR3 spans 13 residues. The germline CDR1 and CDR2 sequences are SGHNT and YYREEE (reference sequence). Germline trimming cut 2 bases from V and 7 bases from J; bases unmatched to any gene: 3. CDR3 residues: CASSLGQGSGYTF. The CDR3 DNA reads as TGTGCCAGCAGCTTAGGACAGGGGTCTGGCTACACCTTC.

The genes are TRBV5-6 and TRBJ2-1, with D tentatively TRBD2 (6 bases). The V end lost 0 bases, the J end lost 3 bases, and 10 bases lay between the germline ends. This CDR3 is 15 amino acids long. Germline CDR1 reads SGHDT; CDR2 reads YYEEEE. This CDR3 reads CASSLGRGYYNEQFF. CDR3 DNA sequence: TGTGCCAGCAGCTTGGGGCGGGGATACTACAATGAGCAGTTCTTC.

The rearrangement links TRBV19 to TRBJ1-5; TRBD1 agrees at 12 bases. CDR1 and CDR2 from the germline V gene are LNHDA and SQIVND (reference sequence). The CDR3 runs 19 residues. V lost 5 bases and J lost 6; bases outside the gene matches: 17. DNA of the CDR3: TGTGCCAGTAGTGTACCCGGGACAGGGGGCCTCCGCGTGGGTCAGCCCCAGCATTTT. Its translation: CASSVPGTGGLRVGQPQHF.

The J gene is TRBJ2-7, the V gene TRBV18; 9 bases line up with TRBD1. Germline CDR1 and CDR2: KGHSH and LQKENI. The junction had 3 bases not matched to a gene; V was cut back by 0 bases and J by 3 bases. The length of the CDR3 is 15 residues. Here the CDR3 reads CASSPPLTGGYEQYF. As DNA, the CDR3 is TGTGCCAGCTCACCACCGCTGACAGGGGGCTACGAGCAGTACTTC. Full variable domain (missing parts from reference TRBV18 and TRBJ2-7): NAGVMQNPRHLVRRRGQEARLRCSPMKGHSHVYWYRQLPEEGLKFMVYLQKENIIDESGMPKERFSAEFPKEGPSILRIQQVVRGDSAAYFCASSPPLTGGYEQYFGPGTRLTVT.

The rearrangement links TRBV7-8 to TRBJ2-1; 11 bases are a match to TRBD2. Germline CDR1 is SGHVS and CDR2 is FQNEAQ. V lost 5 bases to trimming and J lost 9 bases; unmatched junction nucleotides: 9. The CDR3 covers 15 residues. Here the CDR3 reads CASSAQLAGEGEQFF. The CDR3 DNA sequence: TGTGCCAGCAGCGCGCAACTAGCGGGAGAGGGTGAGCAGTTCTTC.

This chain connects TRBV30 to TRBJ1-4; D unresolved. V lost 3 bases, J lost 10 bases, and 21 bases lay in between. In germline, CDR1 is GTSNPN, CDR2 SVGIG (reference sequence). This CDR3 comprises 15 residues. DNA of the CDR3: TGTGCCTGGAGAATCTCGGTCGTGGGTCCGGGAAAACTGTTTTTT. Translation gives CAWRISVVGPGKLFF.

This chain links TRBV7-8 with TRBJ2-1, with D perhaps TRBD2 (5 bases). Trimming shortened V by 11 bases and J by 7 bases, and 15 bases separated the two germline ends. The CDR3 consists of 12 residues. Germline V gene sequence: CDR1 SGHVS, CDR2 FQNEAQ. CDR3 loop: CASAGSFNEQFF. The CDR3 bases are TGTGCCTCGGCGGGTTCTTTTAATGAGCAGTTCTTC. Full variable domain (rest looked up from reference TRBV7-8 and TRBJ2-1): GAGVSQSPRYKVAKRGQDVALRCDPISGHVSLFWYQQALGQGPEFLTYFQNEAQLDKSGLPSDRFFAERPEGSVSTLKIQRTQQEDSAVYLCASAGSFNEQFFGPGTRLTVL.

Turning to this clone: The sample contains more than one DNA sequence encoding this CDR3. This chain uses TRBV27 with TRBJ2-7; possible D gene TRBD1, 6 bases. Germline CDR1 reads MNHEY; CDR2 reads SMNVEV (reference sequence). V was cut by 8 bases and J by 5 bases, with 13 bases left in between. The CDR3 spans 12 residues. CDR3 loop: CASRRGGDEQYF. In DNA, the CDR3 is TGTGCCAGCCGCAGGGGTGGAGACGAGCAGTACTTC.

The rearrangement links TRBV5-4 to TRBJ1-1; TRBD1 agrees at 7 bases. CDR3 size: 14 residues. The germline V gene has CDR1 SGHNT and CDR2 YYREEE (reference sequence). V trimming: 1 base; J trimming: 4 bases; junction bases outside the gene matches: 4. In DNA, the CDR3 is TGTGCCAGCAGCTTGTCAGGGGGAGCCACTGAAGCTTTCTTT. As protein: CASSLSGGATEAFF.